The present T cell receptor beta chain was sequenced within a study of cytomegalovirus exposure and HLA in healthy donors. 13 Jbeta primers and 60 Vbeta primers were used for the PCR. TCRdb's copy holds only in-frame clones and misses some; the assay was immunoSEQ multiplex PCR. The sample has 90,000 to 120,000 clones; approximately 79% are singletons. The ends were cut back, 2 bases at V and 0 bases at J, with 9 bases in the middle. The CDR3 extends over 15 amino acids. Germline assignment: CDR1 SGHDT and CDR2 YYEEEE. Material for sequencing was PBMCs. V and J are TRBV5-6 and TRBJ1-3; no clear D. The receptor was derived from a woman aged 40 to 50 in good health and CMV-seropositive. The CDR3 coding sequence is TGTGCCAGCAGCTTAAGACTCTCCTCTGGAAACACCATATATTTT. It is translated as CASSLRLSSGNTIYF.